These 9 T cell receptor beta chains came from one sample sequenced in a study of T cells in localized non-small cell lung cancer. Method: immunoSEQ multiplex PCR; TCRdb's copy keeps in-frame clones and lacks some. Among approximately 26,000 clones, approximately 78% were seen once, and the ten largest hold 4.1%. The input for sequencing was peripheral blood, taken before any cancer treatment. The receptors here all came from a woman between 35 and 70 years old with stage I lung adenocarcinoma.

V gene TRBV14 combines with J gene TRBJ2-1; D possibly corresponds to TRBD1 (6 bases). V was clipped by 2 bases and J by 7 bases, with 21 bases between them. This CDR3 spans 17 amino acids. In germline, CDR1 is SGHDN, CDR2 FVKESK. As DNA, the CDR3 is TGTGCCAGCAGCCAACACACCGGAACAGGGCCCTGGAATGAGCAGTTCTTC. Translating it yields CASSQHTGTGPWNEQFF.

The chain has TRBV7-2 and TRBJ1-1; TRBD1 aligns across 7 bases. The V segment lost 5 bases and the J segment 4 bases; nucleotides outside the gene matches: 7. This CDR3 comprises 14 residues. Germline CDR1 reads SGHTA; CDR2 reads FQGNSA. The CDR3 coding sequence is TGTGCCAGCAGCAACCGACAGGGTAGCACTGAAGCTTTCTTT. It specifies CASSNRQGSTEAFF.

V and J are TRBV11-2 and TRBJ2-3; TRBD2 aligns across 9 bases. CDR1 SGHAT and CDR2 FQNNGV come from the germline V gene. With 0 bases clipped from V and 5 bases from J, the junction kept 9 bases outside the gene matches. The CDR3 is made up of 17 amino acids. CDR3: CASSLDNSGGRIDTQYF. The CDR3 bases are TGTGCCAGCAGCTTAGATAATAGCGGGGGTAGGATAGATACGCAGTATTTT.

The chain carries TRBV4-1 and TRBJ1-5; TRBD1 matches at 9 bases. Germline V lookup: CDR1 MGHRA, CDR2 YSYEKL. The CDR3 sequence is 16 residues long. Trimming took 4 bases from V and 4 from J; bases not matched to a gene: 8. The CDR3 region is CASSPIQGAGNQPQHF. Here the CDR3 DNA reads TGCGCCAGCAGCCCCATACAGGGGGCAGGGAATCAGCCCCAGCATTTT.

In this sample, this clone turned up a few times. The chain is built from TRBV30 and TRBJ1-6; a weak D match, TRBD1 (6 bases). The germline gives CDR1 GTSNPN, CDR2 SVGIG (reference sequence). This CDR3 is 20 amino acids long. V lost 4 bases and J 1 base, leaving 26 bases between the germline ends. The CDR3 DNA is TGTGCCTGGACAACTGAGGGGGGCACTAGGGGTGCGTCCTATAATTCACCCCTCCACTTT. As protein: CAWTTEGGTRGASYNSPLHF.

The count of this clone is one. The chain carries TRBV6-5 and TRBJ1-1; 9 bases map to TRBD1. The CDR3 runs to 14 residues. J gave up 2 bases and V 7 bases, and 5 bases lay outside the gene matches. The germline V gene encodes CDR1 MNHEY and CDR2 SVGAGI. The CDR3 is CASTRQGENTEAFF. The CDR3 coding sequence is TGTGCCAGCACCAGACAGGGGGAAAACACTGAAGCTTTCTTT.

The genes are TRBV9 and TRBJ2-3; TRBD2 aligns across 9 bases. CDR1 and CDR2 (germline): SGDLS, YYNGEE. Germline trimming cut 4 bases from V and 5 bases from J; bases unmatched to any gene: 14. The CDR3 length is 17 residues. CDR3 residues: CASSSYLRGGRGDTQYF. The CDR3 bases are TGTGCCAGCAGCTCCTACTTGCGGGGGGGCCGAGGAGATACGCAGTATTTT.

The chain carries TRBV9 and TRBJ2-3; D is possibly TRBD2 (5 bases). This CDR3 contains 13 residues. The V gene's germline CDR1 is SGDLS and CDR2 YYNGEE. V was pared by 0 bases and J by 9 bases, with 11 bases between. In DNA, the CDR3 is TGTGCCAGCAGCGTAGCTCAGTGGGAGACGCAGTATTTT. It is translated as CASSVAQWETQYF.

The rearrangement links TRBV19 to TRBJ1-2; 7 nucleotides agree with TRBD1. CDR1 and CDR2 (germline): LNHDA, SQIVND (reference sequence). V lost 0 bases and J lost 7; bases outside the gene matches: 5. CDR3 length: 14 residues. CDR3 nucleotides: TGTGCCAGTAGTATAGATAAGGACAGGAGTGGCTACACCTTC. This gives the protein CASSIDKDRSGYTF.